What follows are 2 T cell receptor beta chains derived from one specimen sequenced in a study of cytomegalovirus exposure and HLA in healthy donors. PCR was performed using 60 Vbeta and 13 Jbeta primers. The repertoire was sequenced with immunoSEQ multiplex PCR; TCRdb's copy has only in-frame clones and lacks some. The sample lists some 140,000 clones; approximately 10% were seen once. Sequenced: PBMCs. The receptors were sampled from a woman between 40 and 55 years old in good health and CMV-seropositive.

V is TRBV7-6 and J is TRBJ1-3; maybe TRBD1 (6 bases). From germline, CDR1 is SGHVS and CDR2 FNYEAQ. V dropped 4 bases and J dropped 0 bases, with 16 bases sitting between them. The CDR3 consists of 17 residues. The DNA for the CDR3 is TGTGCCAGCAGCTCCCCATACAGGGACAACTCTGGAAACACCATATATTTT. This sequence encodes CASSSPYRDNSGNTIYF.

This clone showed up just a few times. The V call is TRBV18, the J call TRBJ1-1; maybe TRBD1 (5 bases). The V gene lost 3 bases and the J gene lost 2 bases, with 13 bases spanning the gap. CDR3 length: 15 amino acids. CDR1 and CDR2 (germline): KGHSH, LQKENI. CDR3 nucleotide sequence: TGTGCCAGCTCACCTACCCACGGGACTAACACTGAAGCTTTCTTT. It yields the protein CASSPTHGTNTEAFF.